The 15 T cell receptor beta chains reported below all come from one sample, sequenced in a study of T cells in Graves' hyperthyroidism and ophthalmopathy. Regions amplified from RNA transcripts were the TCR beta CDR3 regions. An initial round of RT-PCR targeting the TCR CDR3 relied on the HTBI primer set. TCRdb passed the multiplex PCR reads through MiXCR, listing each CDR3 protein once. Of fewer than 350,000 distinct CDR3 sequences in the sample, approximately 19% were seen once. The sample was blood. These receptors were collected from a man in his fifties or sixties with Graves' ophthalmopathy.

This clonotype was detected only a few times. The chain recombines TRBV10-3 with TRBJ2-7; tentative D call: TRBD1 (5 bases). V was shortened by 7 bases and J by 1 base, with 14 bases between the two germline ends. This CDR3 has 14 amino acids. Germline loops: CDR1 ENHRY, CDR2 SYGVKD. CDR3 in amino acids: CAITRAQGSYEQYF. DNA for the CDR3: TGTGCCATCACTCGTGCTCAGGGTTCCTACGAGCAGTACTTC.

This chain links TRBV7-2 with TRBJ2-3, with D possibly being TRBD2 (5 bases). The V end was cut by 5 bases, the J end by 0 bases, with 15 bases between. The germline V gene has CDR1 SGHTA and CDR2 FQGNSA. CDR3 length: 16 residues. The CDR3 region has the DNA TGTGCCAGCAGCATAGGCCGGGGATTAAGCACAGATACGCAGTATTTT. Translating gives CASSIGRGLSTDTQYF.

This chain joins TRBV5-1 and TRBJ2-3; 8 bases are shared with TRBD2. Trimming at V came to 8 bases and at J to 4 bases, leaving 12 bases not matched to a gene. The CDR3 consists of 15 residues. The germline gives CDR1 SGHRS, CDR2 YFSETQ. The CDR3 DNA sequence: TGCGCCAGTAAACTAGCGGCCCAGGCCCCAGATACGCAGTATTTT. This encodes CASKLAAQAPDTQYF.

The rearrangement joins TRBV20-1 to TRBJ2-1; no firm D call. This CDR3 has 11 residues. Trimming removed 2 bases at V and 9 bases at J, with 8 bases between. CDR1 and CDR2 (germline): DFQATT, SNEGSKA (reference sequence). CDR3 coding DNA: TGCAGTGCTAGATCCGACGGTGAGCAGTTCTTC. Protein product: CSARSDGEQFF.

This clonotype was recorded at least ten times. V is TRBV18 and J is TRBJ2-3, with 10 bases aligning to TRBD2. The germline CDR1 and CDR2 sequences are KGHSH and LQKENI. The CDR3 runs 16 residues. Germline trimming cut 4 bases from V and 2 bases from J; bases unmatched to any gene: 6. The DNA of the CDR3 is TGTGCCAGCTCACTGGGTACTAGCGGGACCACAGATACGCAGTATTTT. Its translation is CASSLGTSGTTDTQYF. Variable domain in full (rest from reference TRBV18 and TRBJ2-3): NAGVMQNPRHLVRRRGQEARLRCSPMKGHSHVYWYRQLPEEGLKFMVYLQKENIIDESGMPKERFSAEFPKEGPSILRIQQVVRGDSAAYFCASSLGTSGTTDTQYFGPGTRLTVL.

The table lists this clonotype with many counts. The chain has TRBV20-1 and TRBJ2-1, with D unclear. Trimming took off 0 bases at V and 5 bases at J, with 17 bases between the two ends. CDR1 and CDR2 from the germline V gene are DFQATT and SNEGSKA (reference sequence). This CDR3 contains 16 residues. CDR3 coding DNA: TGCAGTGCTAGAGATCCGCGAAGGGCGATCGACAATGAGCAGTTCTTC. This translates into CSARDPRRAIDNEQFF.

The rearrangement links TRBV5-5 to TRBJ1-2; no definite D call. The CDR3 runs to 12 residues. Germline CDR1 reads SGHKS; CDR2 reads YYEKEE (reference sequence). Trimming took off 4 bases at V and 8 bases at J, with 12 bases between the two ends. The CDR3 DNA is TGTGCCAGCAGCCTGGAGGAATTGGGCTACACCTTC. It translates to CASSLEELGYTF.

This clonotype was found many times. The CDR3 sequence: CSAPGGRGYADTQYF. Here the CDR3 DNA reads TGCAGTGCCCCGGGGGGTCGGGGGTACGCAGATACGCAGTATTTT. The gene calls are TRBV20-1 and TRBJ2-3; the match to TRBD2 covers 7 bases. The germline CDR1 and CDR2 sequences are DFQATT and SNEGSKA (reference sequence). J lost 4 bases, V lost 6 bases, and 13 bases had no gene match. The CDR3 is made up of 15 amino acids.

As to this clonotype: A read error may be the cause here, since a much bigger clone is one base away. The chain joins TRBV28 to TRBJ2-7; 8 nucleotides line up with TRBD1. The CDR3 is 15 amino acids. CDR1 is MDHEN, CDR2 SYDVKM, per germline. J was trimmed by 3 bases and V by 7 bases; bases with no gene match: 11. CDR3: CASISDREDVYEQYF. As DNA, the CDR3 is TGTGCCAGCATTTCGGACAGGGAGGATGTCTACGAGCAGTACTTC.

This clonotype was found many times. Here the CDR3 reads CSARDVLAGDADTQYF. CDR3 DNA sequence: TGCAGTGCTAGAGACGTTCTAGCGGGAGATGCAGATACGCAGTATTTT. J is TRBJ2-3 and V is TRBV20-1; TRBD2 aligns across 10 bases. CDR3 size: 16 residues. The V segment lost 0 bases and the J segment 4 bases; nucleotides outside the gene matches: 7. Germline V gene lookup returns CDR1 DFQATT and CDR2 SNEGSKA (reference sequence).

The CDR3 DNA is TGTGCCAGCAGTTTATCAGGGGCCGTTAACACCGGGGAGCTGTTTTTT. This encodes CASSLSGAVNTGELFF. The rearrangement uses TRBV27 and TRBJ2-2; D possibly corresponds to TRBD1 (5 bases). The CDR3 has 16 amino acids. CDR1 and CDR2 (germline): MNHEY, SMNVEV (reference sequence). V lost 0 bases and J lost 2, with 10 bases in between.

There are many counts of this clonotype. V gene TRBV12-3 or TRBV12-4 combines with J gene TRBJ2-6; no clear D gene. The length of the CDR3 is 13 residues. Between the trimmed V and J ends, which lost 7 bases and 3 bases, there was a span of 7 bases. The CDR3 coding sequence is TGTGCCAGCACTACTTTTGGGGCCAACGTCCTGACTTTC. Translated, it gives CASTTFGANVLTF.

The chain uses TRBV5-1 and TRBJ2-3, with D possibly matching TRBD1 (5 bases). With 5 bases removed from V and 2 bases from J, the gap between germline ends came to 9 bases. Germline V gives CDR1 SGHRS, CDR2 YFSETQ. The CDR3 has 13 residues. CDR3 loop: CASRSTVTDTQYF. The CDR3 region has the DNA TGCGCCAGCAGATCGACAGTCACAGATACGCAGTATTTT. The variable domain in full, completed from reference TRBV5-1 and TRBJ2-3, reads KAGVTQTPRYLIKTRGQQVTLSCSPISGHRSVSWYQQTPGQGLQFLFEYFSETQRNKGNFPGRFSGRQFSNSRSEMNVSTLELGDSALYLCASRSTVTDTQYFGPGTRLTVL.

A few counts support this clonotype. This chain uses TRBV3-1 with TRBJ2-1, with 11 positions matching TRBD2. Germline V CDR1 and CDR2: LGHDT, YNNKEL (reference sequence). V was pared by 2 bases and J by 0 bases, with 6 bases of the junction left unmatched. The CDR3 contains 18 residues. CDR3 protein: CASSQFGTSGTSYNEQFF. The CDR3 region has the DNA TGTGCCAGCAGCCAATTCGGGACTAGCGGAACCTCCTACAATGAGCAGTTCTTC.

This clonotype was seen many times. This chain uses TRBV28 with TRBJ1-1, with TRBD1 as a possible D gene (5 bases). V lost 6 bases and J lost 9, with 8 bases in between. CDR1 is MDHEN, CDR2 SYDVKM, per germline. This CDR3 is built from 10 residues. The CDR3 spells CASRGTKAFF. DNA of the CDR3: TGTGCCAGCAGGGGGACGAAAGCTTTCTTT.